These 32 T cell receptor beta chains came from one sample sequenced in a study of T cell responses to AZD1222 COVID-19 vaccine. The table came from immunoSEQ multiplex PCR; TCRdb's copy has only in-frame clones and leaves some out. The data contain approximately 120,000 clones, 88% of them singletons. Sample: peripheral blood, taken 28 days after the second AZD1222 dose. The receptors were sampled from an adult who received the AZD1222 COVID-19 vaccine.

This clone came up once. The rearrangement joins TRBV28 to TRBJ1-4, with D possibly matching TRBD1 (5 bases). In germline, CDR1 is MDHEN, CDR2 SYDVKM. The V end lost 8 bases, the J end lost 0 bases, and 10 bases lay between the germline ends. The CDR3 totals 14 residues. The CDR3 loop is CASGAGATNEKLFF. The CDR3 DNA reads TGTGCCAGCGGTGCGGGGGCAACTAATGAAAAACTGTTTTTT.

The chain couples TRBV2 to TRBJ2-5, with a tentative D call TRBD1 (5 bases). Germline CDR1 and CDR2: SNHLY and FYNNEI. The V end lost 4 bases, the J end lost 3 bases, and 9 bases lay between the germline ends. The CDR3 runs 13 residues. DNA of the CDR3: TGTGCCAGCAGTGGGGTAGGGGAAGAGACCCAGTACTTC. It yields the protein CASSGVGEETQYF.

This chain joins TRBV12-5 and TRBJ1-5; TRBD1 matches 9 bases. Germline values: CDR1 LGHNT, CDR2 FRNRAP. The CDR3 is 16 residues long. V gave up 2 bases and J gave up 6 bases; unmatched junction bases: 8. The CDR3 nucleotides read TGTGCTAGTGGTTTGTTGACAGGGGGGATTAGTCAGCCCCAGCATTTT. The encoded protein is CASGLLTGGISQPQHF.

V and J are TRBV6-2 or TRBV6-3 and TRBJ2-7; D may be TRBD2 (6 bases). Germline values: CDR1 MNHEY, CDR2 SVGEGT. Trimming shortened V by 2 bases and J by 1 base, and 15 bases separated the two germline ends. The length of the CDR3 is 16 residues. CDR3 protein: CASSYGAGFGSYEQYF. In nucleotides, the CDR3 is TGTGCCAGCAGTTACGGCGCGGGGTTCGGATCCTACGAGCAGTACTTC.

The gene calls are TRBV4-1 and TRBJ1-1; 9 bases are a match to TRBD1. The junction had 6 bases not matched to a gene; V was cut back by 2 bases and J by 5 bases. Germline lookup yields CDR1 MGHRA and CDR2 YSYEKL. The length of the CDR3 is 15 residues. The CDR3 DNA reads TGCGCCAGCAGCCAATTCCGGACAGGGGAAACTGAAGCTTTCTTT. It is translated as CASSQFRTGETEAFF.

The V gene is TRBV28, the J gene TRBJ2-4; 10 bases are a match to TRBD2. Germline lookup yields CDR1 MDHEN and CDR2 SYDVKM. V lost 3 bases and J lost 8; bases outside the gene matches: 4. The CDR3 contains 14 residues. In DNA form, the CDR3 reads TGTGCCAGCAGTTTCACTAGCGGGAAGGACATTCAGTACTTC. It codes for CASSFTSGKDIQYF. Drawing the rest from reference TRBV28 and TRBJ2-4, the complete variable domain is DVKVTQSSRYLVKRTGEKVFLECVQDMDHENMFWYRQDPGLGLRLIYFSYDVKMKEKGDIPEGYSVSREKKERFSLILESASTNQTSMYLCASSFTSGKDIQYFGAGTRLSVL.

V is TRBV3-1 (or the pseudogene TRBV3-2) and J is TRBJ2-7, with no clear D. CDR1 and CDR2 from the germline V gene are LGHDT and YNNKEL (reference sequence). V gave up 5 bases and J gave up 11 bases, with 13 bases separating them. The CDR3 extends over 11 amino acids. The CDR3 is CASSDLGGEYF. Here the CDR3 DNA reads TGTGCCAGCAGCGATCTGGGTGGTGAGTACTTC.

This sequence joins TRBV5-1 and TRBJ2-3, with 9 bases that match TRBD1. The CDR3 consists of 15 residues. V trimming: 3 bases; J trimming: 4 bases; junction bases outside the gene matches: 6. Germline V CDR1 and CDR2: SGHRS, YFSETQ. The chain's CDR3 is CASSSQGARADTQYF. The CDR3 DNA reads TGCGCCAGCAGCTCACAGGGGGCTAGGGCAGATACGCAGTATTTT.

The chain has TRBV19 and TRBJ1-5; D is unclear. Germline lookup yields CDR1 LNHDA and CDR2 SQIVND (reference sequence). Trimming cost V 4 bases and J 0 bases, with 16 bases left between them. CDR3 length: 17 residues. The CDR3 DNA is TGTGCCAGTAGTAGGCCCAGGTATGAGTATAGCAATCAGCCCCAGCATTTT. Protein sequence: CASSRPRYEYSNQPQHF.

This clone occurred a few times. This chain connects TRBV7-8 to TRBJ2-5; 8 positions match TRBD1. The CDR3 is made up of 13 amino acids. V trimming: 5 bases; J trimming: 6 bases; junction bases outside the gene matches: 5. CDR1 and CDR2 (germline): SGHVS, FQNEAQ. The CDR3, as DNA: TGTGCCAGCAGCCCCGACAGGGGTCAGACCCAGTACTTC. Amino acids: CASSPDRGQTQYF. Looking up the rest from reference TRBV7-8 and TRBJ2-5 gives the full variable domain: GAGVSQSPRYKVAKRGQDVALRCDPISGHVSLFWYQQALGQGPEFLTYFQNEAQLDKSGLPSDRFFAERPEGSVSTLKIQRTQQEDSAVYLCASSPDRGQTQYFGPGTRLLVL.

This clone was detected once. The CDR3 DNA reads as TGTGCCAGCAGTATTACCGGGACAGCTAACTATGGCTACACCTTC. Translated, it gives CASSITGTANYGYTF. The gene calls are TRBV6-5 and TRBJ1-2, with 7 bases lining up with TRBD1. The CDR3 spans 15 residues. J lost 0 bases, V lost 5 bases, and 6 bases had no gene match. Germline V gene sequence: CDR1 MNHEY, CDR2 SVGAGI.

The V gene is TRBV6-5, the J gene TRBJ1-2; no clear D. CDR1 is MNHEY and CDR2 is SVGAGI in the germline V gene. Trimming cost V 4 bases and J 8 bases, with 14 bases left between them. CDR3 length: 13 amino acids. The CDR3 loop reads CASSWSGAEGYTF. The CDR3 DNA sequence: TGTGCCAGCAGTTGGAGTGGCGCCGAGGGCTACACCTTC.

The CDR3 bases are TGTGCCAGCAGCCAAGGGTCTAGCGGGGATACGGAGCAGTTCTTC. Amino acids: CASSQGSSGDTEQFF. V usage is TRBV3-1 (or the pseudogene TRBV3-2) and J usage is TRBJ2-1; TRBD2 matches 9 bases. The germline gives CDR1 LGHDT, CDR2 YNNKEL (reference sequence). This CDR3 spans 15 amino acids. The V gene end was trimmed by 1 base and the J gene end by 10 bases; junction bases not matched to a gene: 8.

J is TRBJ2-1 and V is TRBV19; D remains unclear. The CDR3 loop spans 10 amino acids. Per germline, CDR1 LNHDA and CDR2 SQIVND (reference sequence). Trimming removed 10 bases from V and 5 bases from J, with 6 bases in between. The DNA for the CDR3 is TGTGCCACTTGGCACAATGAGCAGTTCTTC. Translating it yields CATWHNEQFF.

The chain recombines TRBV29-1 with TRBJ1-1, with D hard to call. CDR1 is SQVTM and CDR2 is ANQGSEA in the germline V gene. CDR3 length equals 13 residues. Trimming removed 4 bases from V and 6 bases from J, with 15 bases in between. DNA for the CDR3: TGCAGCGTTGGGTTATTCGGGGAGGCTGAAGCTTTCTTT. As protein: CSVGLFGEAEAFF.

The chain recombines TRBV7-6 with TRBJ2-3; 11 bases are a match to TRBD2. There are 15 residues in the CDR3. Germline V gene lookup returns CDR1 SGHVS and CDR2 FNYEAQ. V shed 8 bases, J shed 6 bases, and the junction held 10 bases outside the gene matches. CDR3 nucleotide sequence: TGTGCCAGCTGTATAGCGGGGGGGCCTAGGGATACGCAGTATTTT. As protein: CASCIAGGPRDTQYF.

The gene calls are TRBV7-8 and TRBJ1-6; D uncertain. CDR1 SGHVS and CDR2 FQNEAQ come from the germline V gene. This CDR3 has 15 amino acids. The V end was cut by 5 bases, the J end by 0 bases, with 8 bases between. The CDR3 here is CASSRESSYNSPLHF. The CDR3 coding sequence is TGTGCCAGCAGCCGGGAGAGCTCCTATAATTCACCCCTCCACTTT. The complete variable domain, with remaining parts taken from reference TRBV7-8 and TRBJ1-6, reads GAGVSQSPRYKVAKRGQDVALRCDPISGHVSLFWYQQALGQGPEFLTYFQNEAQLDKSGLPSDRFFAERPEGSVSTLKIQRTQQEDSAVYLCASSRESSYNSPLHFGNGTRLTVT.

This clone appeared a single time. The chain uses TRBV28 and TRBJ1-2, with TRBD1 matching 7 bases. CDR1 and CDR2 (germline): MDHEN, SYDVKM. Trimming at V came to 3 bases and at J to 3 bases, leaving 4 bases not matched to a gene. This CDR3 region has 14 residues. The CDR3 region has the DNA TGTGCCAGCAGTTTGACAGGGAAACACTATGGCTACACCTTC. This gives the protein CASSLTGKHYGYTF.

The CDR3 here is CASSSPDGTGLGTEAFF. The DNA for the CDR3 is TGTGCCAGCAGCTCGCCAGACGGGACAGGGCTTGGCACTGAAGCTTTCTTT. This chain links TRBV11-2 with TRBJ1-1, with TRBD1 matching 9 bases. This CDR3 has 17 residues. Germline V gene data show CDR1 as SGHAT and CDR2 as FQNNGV. The V gene end was trimmed by 4 bases and the J gene end by 4 bases; junction bases not matched to a gene: 13.

The V call is TRBV9, the J call TRBJ1-3; 9 bases align to TRBD1. This CDR3 comprises 16 residues. Trimming cost V 3 bases and J 1 base; bases outside gene matches: 5. Germline values: CDR1 SGDLS, CDR2 YYNGEE. CDR3 region: CASSATGTGSGNTIYF. The DNA for the CDR3 is TGTGCCAGCAGCGCTACCGGGACAGGGTCTGGAAACACCATATATTTT.

This clone was seen only once. The chain uses TRBV2 and TRBJ2-3, with 7 bases lining up with TRBD2. CDR1 and CDR2 from the germline V gene are SNHLY and FYNNEI. This CDR3 spans 16 amino acids. V trimming: 4 bases; J trimming: 7 bases; junction bases outside the gene matches: 14. The CDR3 spells CASSAHGGGTGNTQYF. DNA of the CDR3: TGTGCCAGCAGTGCCCATGGGGGGGGGACTGGAAATACGCAGTATTTT.

The chain combines TRBV30 with TRBJ1-6; 9 nucleotides line up with TRBD1. The trim removed 2 bases at V and 7 bases at J, leaving 6 bases unmatched. CDR1 is GTSNPN and CDR2 is SVGIG in the germline V gene (reference sequence). The CDR3 consists of 15 residues. The CDR3 nucleotides read TGTGCCTGGAGTTTTAAGGACAGGGGAAATTCACCCCTCCACTTT. This sequence encodes CAWSFKDRGNSPLHF.

This clone turned up a few times. The chain recombines TRBV3-1 (or the pseudogene TRBV3-2) with TRBJ1-1, with D possibly matching TRBD1 (6 bases). CDR1 is LGHDT, CDR2 YNNKEL, per germline (reference sequence). Trimming cost V 0 bases and J 3 bases, with 11 bases left between them. This CDR3 is built from 15 residues. The CDR3 spells CASSQDRGADTEAFF. The CDR3 region has the DNA TGTGCCAGCAGCCAAGATCGGGGGGCAGACACTGAAGCTTTCTTT.

The gene calls are TRBV10-1 and TRBJ2-3; no clear D gene. The CDR3 is 11 residues long. The germline V and J ends were trimmed by 10 bases and 4 bases, with 9 bases remaining between them. Germline CDR1 WNHNN, CDR2 SYGVQD (reference sequence). This chain's CDR3 is CATGKADTQYF. In nucleotides, the CDR3 is TGCGCCACCGGAAAGGCAGATACGCAGTATTTT.

The chain is built from TRBV9 and TRBJ2-1, with TRBD1 matching 8 bases. The trim removed 3 bases at V and 1 base at J, leaving 3 bases unmatched. CDR1 SGDLS and CDR2 YYNGEE come from the germline V gene. The CDR3 runs to 15 residues. The CDR3 loop reads CASSEGTGSYNEQFF. CDR3 DNA: TGTGCCAGCAGCGAGGGGACAGGATCCTACAATGAGCAGTTCTTC.

The gene calls are TRBV18 and TRBJ1-4; D is undetermined. Per the germline V gene, CDR1 is KGHSH and CDR2 is LQKENI. V gave up 0 bases and J gave up 6 bases, with 17 bases separating them. The CDR3 runs to 17 residues. In nucleotides, the CDR3 is TGTGCCAGCTCACCACCGGTAGGAGCGGGAAGGGATGAAAAACTGTTTTTT. This gives the protein CASSPPVGAGRDEKLFF.

CDR3 sequence (DNA): TGTGCCTGGAGTGTGGGGGGCCAGCCCCAGCATTTT. The encoded protein is CAWSVGGQPQHF. V gene TRBV30 combines with J gene TRBJ1-5, with a weak D call TRBD1 (6 bases). The germline V and J ends were trimmed by 0 bases and 7 bases, with 7 bases remaining between them. The CDR3 contains 12 residues. Germline V CDR1 and CDR2: GTSNPN, SVGIG (reference sequence).

This sequence joins TRBV7-7 and TRBJ2-3; D unclear. Germline V CDR1 and CDR2: SSHAT, FNYEAQ (reference sequence). This CDR3 has 13 residues. V lost 3 bases and J lost 5, with 9 bases in between. The DNA for the CDR3 is TGTGCCAGCAGCTTCCTCCCCGGAGATACGCAGTATTTT. Encoded protein: CASSFLPGDTQYF.

The CDR3 DNA follows: TGTGCCAGCCTCGTAGACCTCGGATACAATGAGCAGTTCTTC. Translating it yields CASLVDLGYNEQFF. The chain joins TRBV2 to TRBJ2-1; D is ambiguous. Looked up from germline, CDR1 is SNHLY and CDR2 is FYNNEI. Trimming stripped 8 bases from V and 4 bases from J, with 15 bases between. The length of the CDR3 is 14 residues.

The chain joins TRBV19 to TRBJ2-1; unclear D gene. This CDR3 region has 13 residues. The V gene's germline CDR1 is LNHDA and CDR2 SQIVND (reference sequence). V was shortened by 4 bases and J by 7 bases, with 11 bases between the two germline ends. CDR3 sequence reads: CASSTQLLNEQFF. Written as DNA, the CDR3 is TGTGCCAGTAGTACACAGCTCTTAAATGAGCAGTTCTTC.

The chain is built from TRBV7-9 and TRBJ1-1; the D is unclear. The length of the CDR3 is 14 residues. Trimming shortened V by 2 bases and J by 1 base, and 8 bases separated the two germline ends. Germline CDR1 SEHNR, CDR2 FQNEAQ (reference sequence). The DNA for the CDR3 is TGTGCCAGCAGCTTATTTGCGTCGAACACTGAAGCTTTCTTT. This encodes CASSLFASNTEAFF.

The chain couples TRBV9 to TRBJ2-7; 10 bases line up with TRBD2. The germline V gene has CDR1 SGDLS and CDR2 YYNGEE. The junction had 3 bases not matched to a gene; V was cut back by 0 bases and J by 3 bases. The CDR3 covers 15 residues. In nucleotides, the CDR3 is TGTGCCAGCAGCGTAGCGGAGCGGGGGGGCTACGAGCAGTACTTC. Protein product: CASSVAERGGYEQYF.